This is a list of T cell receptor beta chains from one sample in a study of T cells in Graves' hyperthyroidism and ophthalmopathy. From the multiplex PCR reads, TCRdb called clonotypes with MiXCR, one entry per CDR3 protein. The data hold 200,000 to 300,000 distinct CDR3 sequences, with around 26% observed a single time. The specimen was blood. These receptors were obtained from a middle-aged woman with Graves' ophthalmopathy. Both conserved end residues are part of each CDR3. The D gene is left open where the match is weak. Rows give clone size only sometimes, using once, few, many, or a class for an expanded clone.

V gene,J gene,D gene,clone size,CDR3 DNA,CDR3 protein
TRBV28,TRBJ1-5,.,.,TGTGCCAGCAGTTTAAAGGGGCAGCCCCAGCATTTT,CASSLKGQPQHF
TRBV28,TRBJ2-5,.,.,TGTGCCAGCAGTTTCCAGCGGCTCAGGGAGACCCAGTACTTC,CASSFQRLRETQYF
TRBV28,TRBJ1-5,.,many,TGTGCCAGCAGTTCGATTACAGGGACGGACGGCAATCAGCCCCAGCATTTT,CASSSITGTDGNQPQHF
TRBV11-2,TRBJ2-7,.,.,TGTGCCAGCAATTGGGCGGGAGAGCAGTACTTC,CASNWAGEQYF
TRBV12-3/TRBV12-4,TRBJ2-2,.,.,TGTTCCAGCAGCTTAGCCCCGATGAATGGGCGGGGCACCGGGGAGCTGTTTTTT,CSSSLAPMNGRGTGELFF
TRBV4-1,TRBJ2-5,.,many,TGCGCCAGCAGCCAAGATCCTCGAGGTGGGTGGCAAGAGACCCAGTACTTC,CASSQDPRGGWQETQYF
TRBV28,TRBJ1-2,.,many,TGTGCCAGCAGTTTACCTGTCCTCGGTTTGAACTATGGCTACACCTTC,CASSLPVLGLNYGYTF
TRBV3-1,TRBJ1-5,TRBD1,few,TGTGCCAGCAGCTTCAAGGGGGCATATCAGCCCCAGCATTTT,CASSFKGAYQPQHF
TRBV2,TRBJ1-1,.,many,TGTGCCAGCAGTCGGGCAGGGGATGACACTGAAGCTTTCTTT,CASSRAGDDTEAFF
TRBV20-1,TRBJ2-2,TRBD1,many,TGCAGTGCTAGAGACCCGGACAGGGGAAACACCGGGGAGCTGTTTTTT,CSARDPDRGNTGELFF
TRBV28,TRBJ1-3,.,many,TGTGCCAGCAGAAGAGTGACGGTCTCTGGAAACACCATATATTTT,CASRRVTVSGNTIYF
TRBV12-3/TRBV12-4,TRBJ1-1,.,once,TGTGCCAGCCGGGACGGGTTGAACACTGAAGCTTTCTTT,CASRDGLNTEAFF
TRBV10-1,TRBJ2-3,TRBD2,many,TGCGCCAGCAGTGAGATAGCGGGAGGCACAGATACGCAGTATTTT,CASSEIAGGTDTQYF
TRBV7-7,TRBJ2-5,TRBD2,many,TGTGCTAGCAGCTTGGGACTAGCGGGAGCCCCGTACCAAGAGACCCAGTACTTC,CASSLGLAGAPYQETQYF
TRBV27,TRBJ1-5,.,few,TGTGCCAGCAGTCCACAGGCGGTTAGCAATCAGCCCCAGCATTTT,CASSPQAVSNQPQHF
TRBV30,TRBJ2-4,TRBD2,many,TGTGCCTGGAGCCCCCCCCCCCGGGGGGAGGCGGCCAAAAACATTCAGTACTTC,CAWSPPPRGEAAKNIQYF
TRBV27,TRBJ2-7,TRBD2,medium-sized,TGTGCCAGCAGTCTCCAAGCGGGAGGTCTCTACGAGCAGTACTTC,CASSLQAGGLYEQYF
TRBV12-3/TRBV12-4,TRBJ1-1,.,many,TGTGCCAGCAGTTTCAGGAACACTGAAGCTTTCTTT,CASSFRNTEAFF
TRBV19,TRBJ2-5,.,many,TGTGCCAGTAGGGCGGAAGAGACCCAGTACTTC,CASRAEETQYF
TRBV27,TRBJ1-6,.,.,TGTGCCAGCAGTTTAACAAGCTCCTATAATTCACCCCTCCACTTT,CASSLTSSYNSPLHF
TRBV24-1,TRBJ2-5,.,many,TGTGCCACCAGTCCCGGGACACTGAATGGGATCCAAGAGACCCAGTACTTC,CATSPGTLNGIQETQYF
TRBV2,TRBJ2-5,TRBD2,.,TGTGCCAGCAGTGAACGACTAGCGGGGTCGTGGCAAGAGACCCAGTACTTC,CASSERLAGSWQETQYF
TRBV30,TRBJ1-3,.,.,TGTGCCTGGACGGGGTTCTCTGGAAACACCATATATTTT,CAWTGFSGNTIYF
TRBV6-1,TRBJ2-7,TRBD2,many,TGTGCCAGCAGGGAACTAGCGGGAGTTTACGAGCAGTACTTC,CASRELAGVYEQYF